This note documents a single TCR beta chain sequence. This sample is drawn from a study of cytomegalovirus exposure and HLA in healthy donors. PCR amplification relied on 60 Vbeta primers (plus 13 Jbeta primers). Profiled with immunoSEQ multiplex PCR; TCRdb holds only in-frame clones, not every one. The sample shows about 90,000 clones, approximately 65% of them seen only once. The J segment lost 5 bases and the V segment lost 0 bases, leaving 0 bases of the junction unmatched. Germline CDR1 is SGHTA and CDR2 is FQGTGA. CDR3 length equals 15 residues. The sequencing sample was made of PBMCs. This TCR was sampled from a young man in good health and CMV-seronegative. This chain connects TRBV7-3 to TRBJ2-1, with 11 bases lining up with TRBD2. CDR3 sequence reads: CASSLTLAGDNEQFF. CDR3 nucleotides: TGTGCCAGCAGCTTAACACTAGCGGGAGACAATGAGCAGTTCTTC.